The T cell receptor (beta chain) described here comes from a study of blood T cell repertoires in COVID-19. Whole-study context: T cells, B-cell-depleted T cells, or PBMCs provided the cDNA or gDNA that served as material.

Original handling: Estimation of nucleated cell counts was performed using reference gene primer amplification. Measured with immunoSEQ multiplex PCR; TCRdb has only the in-frame clones, and not every one. D and trimming come from the DNA, and the V and J calls and clone size come from that table. The table lists around 310,000 clones, 90% of them singletons. Seattle-derived patients entered the study during active infection and were followed longitudinally. CDR1 MDHEN and CDR2 SYDVKM come from the germline V gene. Trimming took off 2 bases at V and 3 bases at J, with 16 bases between the two ends. CDR3 length: 16 residues.

The sequence was collected from a woman aged 40 to 55 with COVID-19, enrolled during active disease. The specimen was peripheral blood. The rearrangement links TRBV28 to TRBJ1-1, with D possibly being TRBD1 (5 bases). The CDR3, as DNA: TGTGCCAGCAGTTTAATAGGGACGGGGAGGGACACTGAAGCTTTCTTT. It codes for CASSLIGTGRDTEAFF.